This T cell receptor (beta chain) is from a study of T cell changes during pregnancy in multiple sclerosis. Clones were read by immunoSEQ multiplex PCR, and TCRdb kept only the in-frame ones, dropping some. In the table there are roughly 70,000 clones, roughly 92% of which are singletons. The germline V gene has CDR1 LGHNA and CDR2 YSLEER. The CDR3 runs to 17 residues. V shed 1 base and J shed 4 bases, with 14 bases lying between them. The V and J genes are TRBV4-3 and TRBJ1-6; weak D call: TRBD1 (6 bases). This TCR was sampled from a female donor in good health, enrolled as a control in a pregnancy study. The source material was peripheral blood, sampled in the third trimester of pregnancy. In nucleotides, the CDR3 is TGCGCCAGCAGCCAAGGAACAGGGCCGGGGTATAATTCACCCCTCCACTTT. Its translation is CASSQGTGPGYNSPLHF.